Below, one T cell receptor beta chain is given with its context. Profiled with immunoSEQ multiplex PCR; TCRdb holds only in-frame clones, not every one. Among about 90,000 clones listed, roughly four fifths were seen once. These data belong to a study of blood T cell repertoires in COVID-19. V lost 3 bases and J lost 4, with 7 bases in between. The CDR3 has 13 amino acids. Looked up from germline, CDR1 is SNHLY and CDR2 is FYNNEI. The receptor's source is a man aged 60 to 69 with acute or convalescent COVID-19. Sequencing was performed on peripheral blood. The chain couples TRBV2 to TRBJ1-5; unclear D gene. The CDR3 here is CASSDTWNQPQHF. CDR3 bases: TGTGCCAGCAGTGATACTTGGAATCAGCCCCAGCATTTT.